What follows are 18 T cell receptor beta chains derived from one specimen sequenced in a study of shared clonotypes between healthy human individuals (dated by TCRdb to the early 2020s). Libraries were built with the immunoSEQ multiplex PCR assay. TCRdb re-hosts the immuneACCESS table, in-frame sequences only. Its copies lack some clones; in the studies checked, an unresolved V gene accounts for under half of them, and the cause for the rest is not known. Counted in this sample were over 850,000 clones; around 78% of them appeared once. The ten biggest clones cover under 0.65% of the sample. Specimen: memory CD4+ T cells from PBMCs. Taken with the paper, the label for cell subset or site translates to: CD45RA-negative fraction. The receptors originated from a man between 18 and 35 years old in good health. Some clones in this sample may be carry-over from other donors' samples.

This sequence joins TRBV4-3 and TRBJ2-5, with D perhaps assigned TRBD1 or TRBD2 (6 bases each). Between the trimmed V and J ends, which lost 2 bases and 5 bases, there was a span of 15 bases. Germline V lookup: CDR1 LGHNA, CDR2 YSLEER. This CDR3 spans 15 amino acids. The CDR3 region is CASSQLPGAGETQYF. In DNA, the CDR3 is TGCGCCAGCAGCCAACTGCCGGGGGCGGGGGAGACCCAGTACTTC.

J is TRBJ2-7 and V is TRBV7-8; TRBD2 matches 7 bases. The CDR3 runs 15 residues. V was clipped by 6 bases and J by 0 bases; unmatched bases: 8. Germline CDR1 and CDR2: SGHVS and FQNEAQ. The CDR3 nucleotides read TGTGCCAGCAGAAGAACTAGCGATCGCTCCTACGAGCAGTACTTC. Its translation: CASRRTSDRSYEQYF.

The chain has TRBV7-9 and TRBJ2-7; 11 bases line up with TRBD1. The CDR3 contains 15 residues. V was clipped by 3 bases and J by 6 bases; unmatched bases: 7. Germline V gene data show CDR1 as SEHNR and CDR2 as FQNEAQ (reference sequence). The CDR3 nucleotides read TGTGCCAGCAGCTTGCTCGGGACAGGGGGTGGCGAGCAGTACTTC. It is translated as CASSLLGTGGGEQYF.

In its sample, this clone was seen once. The chain combines TRBV6-1 with TRBJ1-5; D possibly corresponds to TRBD1 (6 bases). Germline V gene sequence: CDR1 MNHNS, CDR2 SASEGT. This CDR3 region has 13 residues. Trimming left V 5 bases short and J 3 bases short, with 8 bases between. The chain's CDR3 is CASSQGYNQPQHF. The CDR3 nucleotides are TGTGCCAGCAGTCAGGGGTACAATCAGCCCCAGCATTTT.

The gene calls are TRBV5-1 and TRBJ1-3; D is unclear. CDR3 length: 15 residues. The V gene lost 5 bases and the J gene lost 1 base, with 13 bases spanning the gap. From germline, CDR1 is SGHRS and CDR2 YFSETQ. This CDR3 reads CASSSFGDSGNTIYF. The CDR3 DNA follows: TGCGCCAGCAGTTCCTTCGGGGATTCTGGAAACACCATATATTTT. The complete variable domain, with remaining parts taken from reference TRBV5-1 and TRBJ1-3, reads KAGVTQTPRYLIKTRGQQVTLSCSPISGHRSVSWYQQTPGQGLQFLFEYFSETQRNKGNFPGRFSGRQFSNSRSEMNVSTLELGDSALYLCASSSFGDSGNTIYFGEGSWLTVV.

The genes are TRBV6-1 and TRBJ1-1; perhaps TRBD1 as D (6 bases). In germline, CDR1 is MNHNS, CDR2 SASEGT. The length of the CDR3 is 13 residues. Trimming shortened V by 1 base and J by 7 bases, and 10 bases separated the two germline ends. The CDR3 reads CASSEERGGEAFF. CDR3 in DNA: TGTGCCAGCAGTGAAGAGAGAGGGGGTGAAGCTTTCTTT.

V and J are TRBV5-1 and TRBJ2-3, with 8 bases fitting TRBD1. V shed 4 bases and J 2 bases; nucleotides not matched to a gene: 6. Germline values: CDR1 SGHRS, CDR2 YFSETQ. The CDR3 loop spans 15 amino acids. The CDR3 loop reads CASSPQGAVTDTQYF. In DNA form, the CDR3 reads TGCGCCAGCAGCCCCCAGGGGGCGGTCACAGATACGCAGTATTTT.

The chain is built from TRBV4-2 and TRBJ1-2, with D uncertain. The germline V and J ends were trimmed by 0 bases and 3 bases, with 20 bases remaining between them. This CDR3 spans 18 amino acids. Germline V gives CDR1 LGHNA, CDR2 YNFKEQ. CDR3 protein: CASSQELNLRYLDYGYTF. In DNA form, the CDR3 reads TGTGCCAGCAGCCAAGAGTTGAATCTGAGGTATCTGGACTATGGCTACACCTTC.

This clone was observed a single time. This sequence joins TRBV18 and TRBJ1-1; D call uncertain. V was shortened by 8 bases and J by 3 bases, with 13 bases between the two germline ends. The CDR3 spans 13 residues. Germline CDR1 reads KGHSH; CDR2 reads LQKENI. In DNA, the CDR3 is TGTGCCAGCCACCAAGGAGTTCACACTGAAGCTTTCTTT. This translates into CASHQGVHTEAFF.

The genes are TRBV6-1 and TRBJ2-3; no firm D call. The CDR3 totals 12 residues. Trimming took off 1 base at V and 4 bases at J, with 3 bases between the two ends. The V gene's germline CDR1 is MNHNS and CDR2 SASEGT. Here the CDR3 reads CASSEVSDTQYF. For the CDR3, the DNA is TGTGCCAGCAGTGAAGTGTCAGATACGCAGTATTTT.

This chain joins TRBV6-5 and TRBJ2-7, with D hard to call. In germline, CDR1 is MNHEY, CDR2 SVGAGI. Trimming left V 1 base short and J 6 bases short, with 16 bases between. The CDR3 extends over 15 amino acids. CDR3 residues: CASSYYRTPGSEQYF. The CDR3 region has the DNA TGTGCCAGCAGTTACTACCGGACGCCGGGTTCCGAGCAGTACTTC.

The rearrangement joins TRBV7-9 to TRBJ2-7; 7 bases match TRBD2. CDR1 SEHNR and CDR2 FQNEAQ come from the germline V gene (reference sequence). V lost 5 bases to trimming and J lost 11 bases; unmatched junction nucleotides: 12. This CDR3 is built from 13 residues. The chain's CDR3 is CASSRSPGEGKYF. In DNA, the CDR3 is TGTGCCAGCAGCCGCAGTCCGGGGGAGGGGAAGTACTTC.

The V and J genes are TRBV5-4 and TRBJ2-2; TRBD2 agrees at 14 bases. The V segment lost 3 bases and the J segment 8 bases; nucleotides outside the gene matches: 6. The germline V gene has CDR1 SGHNT and CDR2 YYREEE (reference sequence). This CDR3 is built from 16 residues. For the CDR3, the DNA is TGTGCCAGCAGCTCAGGGACTAGCGGGAGATTGGGGGAGCTGTTTTTT. Amino acids: CASSSGTSGRLGELFF.

The rearrangement uses TRBV5-1 and TRBJ2-3; a weak D match, TRBD1 (6 bases). The length of the CDR3 is 14 residues. The V gene lost 7 bases and the J gene lost 0 bases, with 12 bases spanning the gap. CDR1 and CDR2 from the germline V gene are SGHRS and YFSETQ. CDR3 residues: CASRQGPSTDTQYF. Written as DNA, the CDR3 is TGCGCCAGCCGTCAGGGGCCTAGCACAGATACGCAGTATTTT.

This chain links TRBV19 with TRBJ2-2; 7 bases match TRBD1. Per germline, CDR1 LNHDA and CDR2 SQIVND (reference sequence). The CDR3 covers 17 residues. Trimming took 6 bases from V and 0 from J; bases not matched to a gene: 10. CDR3 residues: CASRRDRRYANTGELFF. Written as DNA, the CDR3 is TGTGCCAGTAGGAGGGACAGAAGGTACGCGAACACCGGGGAGCTGTTTTTT.

J is TRBJ2-3 and V is TRBV28; TRBD2 matches at 7 bases. Germline V gene lookup returns CDR1 MDHEN and CDR2 SYDVKM. V dropped 5 bases and J dropped 6; count of bases not matched to a gene: 17. The CDR3 spans 17 residues. This CDR3 is CASSPLGASGGLDTQYF. The CDR3 bases are TGTGCCAGCAGTCCCTTAGGGGCTAGCGGAGGGTTGGATACGCAGTATTTT.

This rearrangement joins TRBV28 to TRBJ2-1; tentative D call: TRBD2 (6 bases). The CDR3 loop spans 14 amino acids. V dropped 3 bases and J dropped 5 bases, with 11 bases sitting between them. The germline V gene encodes CDR1 MDHEN and CDR2 SYDVKM. The CDR3 DNA follows: TGTGCCAGCAGTTTGGGCGGGATAGACAATGAGCAGTTCTTC. It specifies CASSLGGIDNEQFF.

The chain couples TRBV9 to TRBJ2-3; D may correspond to TRBD1 or TRBD2 (5 bases each). Germline CDR1 and CDR2: SGDLS and YYNGEE. Trimming took off 0 bases at V and 0 bases at J, with 11 bases between the two ends. The CDR3 sequence is 16 residues long. The DNA of the CDR3 is TGTGCCAGCAGCGTAGGGGGGAGCATAAGCACAGATACGCAGTATTTT. As protein: CASSVGGSISTDTQYF.